The 15 T cell receptor beta chains reported below all come from one sample, sequenced in a study of identical twins. TCRdb redid the calling of the 5' RACE reads with MiXCR, one entry per CDR3 protein. The data hold 520,000 or so distinct CDR3 sequences, with about 20% observed a single time. The sample was also reused in another study, on T cells expressing NK-cell markers.

The sample consisted of CD4+ T cells sorted from blood. These receptors were taken from a woman aged 18-30 years in good health.

This sequence joins TRBV20-1 and TRBJ2-2; tentative D call: TRBD2 (5 bases). The CDR3 covers 15 residues. Trimming pared 3 bases from V and 0 bases from J, leaving 11 bases between. The V gene's germline CDR1 is DFQATT and CDR2 SNEGSKA (reference sequence). Here the CDR3 reads CSARRRASNTGELFF. The DNA of the CDR3 is TGCAGTGCTAGGAGGCGGGCCTCGAACACCGGGGAGCTGTTTTTT.

This clonotype appeared many times. Here the CDR3 reads CASSPPGRTNYGYTF. The CDR3 region has the DNA TGTGCCAGCAGTCCCCCGGGACGGACTAACTATGGCTACACCTTC. This sequence joins TRBV12-3 or TRBV12-4 and TRBJ1-2; TRBD1 is a possible D gene (5 bases). V lost 5 bases and J lost 0, with 13 bases in between. The CDR3 is 15 residues long.

The table lists this clonotype with a few counts. The rearrangement links TRBV9 to TRBJ1-2, with 7 nucleotides matching TRBD1. Germline V gene lookup returns CDR1 SGDLS and CDR2 YYNGEE. The J segment lost 6 bases and the V segment lost 4 bases, leaving 9 bases of the junction unmatched. CDR3 size: 14 residues. The CDR3 DNA reads TGTGCCAGCAGCCCCCAGGGACAGCCCCATGGCTACACCTTC. It is translated as CASSPQGQPHGYTF. Filled out from reference TRBV9 and TRBJ1-2, the complete variable domain reads DSGVTQTPKHLITATGQRVTLRCSPRSGDLSVYWYQQSLDQGLQFLIQYYNGEERAKGNILERFSAQQFPDLHSELNLSSLELGDSALYFCASSPQGQPHGYTFGSGTRLTVV.

The chain uses TRBV27 and TRBJ2-7, with D maybe TRBD1 (5 bases). The ends were cut back, 7 bases at V and 2 bases at J, with 9 bases in the middle. Per the germline V gene, CDR1 is MNHEY and CDR2 is SMNVEV (reference sequence). CDR3 length: 12 amino acids. Written as DNA, the CDR3 is TGTGCCAGCAAGACAGAACCCTACGAGCAGTACTTC. Translation: CASKTEPYEQYF.

The CDR3 coding sequence is TGTGCCAGCAGTTACGCATCAGGGATCCGGGAAAAACTGTTTTTT. Encoded protein: CASSYASGIREKLFF. The J gene is TRBJ1-4, the V gene TRBV6-5; the D gene is possibly TRBD1 (5 bases). Trimming left V 2 bases short and J 8 bases short, with 15 bases between. Per germline, CDR1 MNHEY and CDR2 SVGAGI. There are 15 residues in the CDR3.

This clonotype was seen a few times. The chain uses TRBV12-3 or TRBV12-4 and TRBJ2-7; D uncertain. The V and J ends lost 3 bases and 1 base respectively, with 7 bases between them. This CDR3 contains 13 residues. The CDR3 region has the DNA TGTGCCAGCAGTTTCGCATTTTCCTACGAGCAGTACTTC. Encoded protein: CASSFAFSYEQYF.

The genes are TRBV6-5 and TRBJ2-7; D is undetermined. Germline-derived CDR1 and CDR2 are MNHEY and SVGAGI. The CDR3 loop spans 16 amino acids. V lost 2 bases to trimming and J lost 1 base, with 15 bases between them. CDR3 amino acids: CASSYDSTQLSYEQYF. CDR3 DNA sequence: TGTGCCAGCAGTTACGACTCGACTCAGCTATCCTACGAGCAGTACTTC.

This clonotype has a single count. This sequence joins TRBV7-9 and TRBJ2-1; 9 bases map to TRBD2. Trimming removed 4 bases from V and 6 bases from J; junction bases left unmatched: 13. The CDR3 length is 17 residues. The germline gives CDR1 SEHNR, CDR2 FQNEAQ (reference sequence). The CDR3 is CASSWDVWAGGPNEQFF. Written as DNA, the CDR3 is TGTGCCAGCAGCTGGGACGTATGGGCGGGAGGGCCCAATGAGCAGTTCTTC.

There are a few counts of this clonotype. This chain connects TRBV6-5 to TRBJ1-5; the D is unclear. Germline CDR1 MNHEY, CDR2 SVGAGI. The CDR3 has 16 amino acids. Trimming took 0 bases from V and 4 from J, leaving 13 bases between them. The CDR3: CASSYSIPDRNQPQHF. CDR3 sequence (DNA): TGTGCCAGCAGTTACTCGATCCCTGACCGAAATCAGCCCCAGCATTTT.

The CDR3 region has the DNA TGTGCCAGCAGTCCGGGGACTAGCGGGAGTTCGTACAATGAGCAGTTCTTC. Encoded protein: CASSPGTSGSSYNEQFF. This rearrangement joins TRBV27 to TRBJ2-1, with 14 bases fitting TRBD2. The CDR3 runs to 17 residues. V gave up 5 bases and J gave up 4 bases; unmatched junction bases: 7. Germline V CDR1 and CDR2: MNHEY, SMNVEV (reference sequence).

This sequence joins TRBV27 and TRBJ2-1; the match to TRBD1 covers 8 bases. Germline assignment: CDR1 MNHEY and CDR2 SMNVEV (reference sequence). The V gene end was trimmed by 5 bases and the J gene end by 4 bases; junction bases not matched to a gene: 13. The CDR3 runs to 17 residues. The CDR3 is CASSPRRRTGNYNEQFF. For the CDR3, the DNA is TGTGCCAGCAGTCCTCGCCGAAGGACAGGGAATTACAATGAGCAGTTCTTC.

This rearrangement joins TRBV10-2 to TRBJ2-7, with 7 bases lining up with TRBD1. V trimming: 8 bases; J trimming: 0 bases; junction bases outside the gene matches: 13. The CDR3 contains 16 residues. Germline V gene lookup returns CDR1 WSHSY and CDR2 SAAADI. For the CDR3, the DNA is TGCGCCAGCCGTCGAATAGGGACAGCGTTCTCCTACGAGCAGTACTTC. Translation: CASRRIGTAFSYEQYF.

The gene calls are TRBV6-2 or TRBV6-3 and TRBJ2-5; D gene ambiguous. This CDR3 is built from 13 residues. V shed 3 bases and J shed 5 bases, with 10 bases lying between them. CDR1 is MNHEY and CDR2 is SVGEGT in the germline V gene. The CDR3 nucleotides read TGTGCCAGCAGTTATCCGGGCGCGGAGACCCAGTACTTC. It specifies CASSYPGAETQYF.

J is TRBJ1-2 and V is TRBV5-1; D ambiguous. Germline-derived CDR1 and CDR2 are SGHRS and YFSETQ. The CDR3 has 14 residues. Trimming cost V 0 bases and J 7 bases, with 13 bases left between them. This CDR3 is CASSLEAVSGGYTF. CDR3 DNA: TGCGCCAGCAGCTTGGAGGCAGTCTCAGGTGGCTACACCTTC. The full variable domain, completed using reference TRBV5-1 and TRBJ1-2, is KAGVTQTPRYLIKTRGQQVTLSCSPISGHRSVSWYQQTPGQGLQFLFEYFSETQRNKGNFPGRFSGRQFSNSRSEMNVSTLELGDSALYLCASSLEAVSGGYTFGSGTRLTVV.

There are a few counts of this clonotype. The chain employs TRBV6-5 and TRBJ2-7; D is perhaps TRBD1 or TRBD2 (5 bases each). Germline lookup yields CDR1 MNHEY and CDR2 SVGAGI. This CDR3 is built from 15 residues. The V end was cut by 1 base, the J end by 1 base, with 11 bases between. CDR3 DNA: TGTGCCAGCAGTTACTACCCGAGGGGTTCCTACGAGCAGTACTTC. This sequence encodes CASSYYPRGSYEQYF.